Sequencing of this TCR beta chain was carried out in a study of cytomegalovirus exposure and HLA in healthy donors. PCR was performed using 60 Vbeta and 13 Jbeta primers. As processed by the authors: Per a later analysis, the number of unique TCR beta chains was roughly 83 million, of which 9 million to 12 million were shared. Data came from immunoSEQ multiplex PCR; TCRdb stores just in-frame clones and leaves some out. V, J and clone size were drawn from that table, and D and trimming were deduced from the DNA. The sample shows about 210,000 clones, approximately 83% of them seen only once. There were likely unrecorded immune exposures, though donors were nominally healthy when sampled. Germline-derived CDR1 and CDR2 are SGHRS and YFSETQ. Trimming cost V 3 bases and J 1 base, with 7 bases left between them. The CDR3 totals 13 residues. General study findings and limits: What TCR beta sequences reportedly achieved was accurate prediction of HLA-A and HLA-B alleles in most subjects. Analyses of presence/absence relied on an assumption of roughly uniform sequencing depth across donors.

As concerns this clone: The antigen is unknown.

The sequenced sample was PBMCs. The chain employs TRBV5-1 and TRBJ1-1; a possible D gene is TRBD1 (5 bases). The TCR originated in a woman aged 45-65 years in good health and CMV-seropositive. The CDR3 is CASSWTTNTEAFF. The CDR3 DNA reads TGCGCCAGCAGCTGGACAACGAACACTGAAGCTTTCTTT.